These 24 T cell receptor beta chains were sequenced from one sample in a study of blood T cell repertoires in COVID-19. The protocol was immunoSEQ multiplex PCR, while the TCRdb copy is restricted to in-frame clones and leaves out a portion. Among about 170,000 clones listed, around four fifths were seen once. The sample taken for sequencing was PBMCs or T cells enriched from blood (not recorded which). Receptor source: a woman between 45 and 65 years old in a cohort exposed to, infected with or recovered from COVID-19 (not recorded which).

The chain couples TRBV3-1 (or the pseudogene TRBV3-2) to TRBJ1-2; no definite D call. V gave up 4 bases and J gave up 13 bases, with 4 bases separating them. The CDR3 sequence is 8 residues long. The germline V gene encodes CDR1 LGHDT and CDR2 YNNKEL (reference sequence). For the CDR3, the DNA is TGTGCCAGCAGCCCCATCACCTTC. This codes for CASSPITF.

This CDR3 is CASSSMRAGGPNEQYF. CDR3 coding DNA: TGTGCCAGCAGCTCTATGAGGGCGGGAGGGCCCAACGAGCAGTACTTC. V gene TRBV28 combines with J gene TRBJ2-7; 9 nucleotides agree with TRBD2. The ends lost 6 bases at V and 5 bases at J; junction bases unmatched: 14. This CDR3 spans 16 amino acids. Germline CDR1 is MDHEN and CDR2 is SYDVKM.

This clone occurred once. The V call is TRBV28, the J call TRBJ1-5; 8 bases align to TRBD1. The CDR3 is 13 residues long. V lost 8 bases and J lost 9; bases outside the gene matches: 9. Germline V gives CDR1 MDHEN, CDR2 SYDVKM. The CDR3 DNA is TGTGCCAGCGGGGGGACAGGTAATAGGCCCCAGCATTTT. Translated: CASGGTGNRPQHF.

In DNA, the CDR3 is TGCGCCAGCAGCTTGCAAGGGACAGGGCAAGAGACCCAGTACTTC. Protein sequence: CASSLQGTGQETQYF. This chain joins TRBV5-1 and TRBJ2-5; 9 bases line up with TRBD1. The J segment lost 2 bases and the V segment lost 1 base, leaving 3 bases of the junction unmatched. Germline assignment: CDR1 SGHRS and CDR2 YFSETQ. The CDR3 is made up of 15 amino acids.

This clone has a handful of counts. The chain couples TRBV2 to TRBJ1-1; tentative D call: TRBD1 (6 bases). V lost 2 bases to trimming and J lost 1 base, with 11 bases between them. CDR1 is SNHLY, CDR2 FYNNEI, per germline. The CDR3 consists of 15 residues. The CDR3: CASSERGGRNTEAFF. The CDR3 bases are TGTGCCAGCAGTGAAAGGGGGGGTCGGAACACTGAAGCTTTCTTT.

The chain employs TRBV7-2 and TRBJ2-7; the D is unclear. Germline CDR1 and CDR2: SGHTA and FQGNSA. Trimming removed 5 bases at V and 3 bases at J, with 11 bases between. This CDR3 comprises 13 residues. CDR3 in DNA: TGTGCCAGCAGCAGCTTTAAAGACTACGAGCAGTACTTC. It specifies CASSSFKDYEQYF.

The V and J genes are TRBV19 and TRBJ2-3; 11 bases line up with TRBD2. CDR3 length: 15 amino acids. Germline trimming cut 5 bases from V and 2 bases from J; bases unmatched to any gene: 3. Germline values: CDR1 LNHDA, CDR2 SQIVND (reference sequence). CDR3 bases: TGTGCCAGTAGTCTGACTAGCGGGAACACAGATACGCAGTATTTT. Its protein is CASSLTSGNTDTQYF.

V is TRBV4-2 and J is TRBJ1-4; the D is unclear. V was trimmed by 4 bases and J by 8 bases, leaving 14 bases between them. CDR1 and CDR2 from the germline V gene are LGHNA and YNFKEQ. The CDR3 extends over 14 amino acids. The CDR3 nucleotides are TGTGCCAGCAGCCCAGCGGTGACCGAAGAAAAACTGTTTTTT. Translation gives CASSPAVTEEKLFF.

The chain carries TRBV10-3 and TRBJ1-5, with D possibly being TRBD1 (5 bases). V was shortened by 6 bases and J by 0 bases, with 12 bases between the two germline ends. This CDR3 region has 15 residues. Germline V CDR1 and CDR2: ENHRY, SYGVKD. Here the CDR3 reads CAIRQGVNSNQPQHF. CDR3 bases: TGTGCCATCAGGCAGGGCGTCAATAGCAATCAGCCCCAGCATTTT.

The chain recombines TRBV5-5 with TRBJ2-1; D remains ambiguous. Per the germline V gene, CDR1 is SGHKS and CDR2 is YYEKEE (reference sequence). CDR3 size: 13 residues. Trimming removed 1 base from V and 5 bases from J, with 7 bases in between. CDR3 in amino acids: CASSLSSNNEQFF. The CDR3 nucleotides read TGTGCCAGCAGCTTGTCCAGTAACAATGAGCAGTTCTTC.

The sample holds one count of this clone. The chain combines TRBV27 with TRBJ1-5, with TRBD1 matching over 8 bases. V was pared by 6 bases and J by 4 bases, with 5 bases of the junction left unmatched. Germline V gene lookup returns CDR1 MNHEY and CDR2 SMNVEV (reference sequence). The CDR3 loop spans 14 amino acids. Written as DNA, the CDR3 is TGTGCCAGCAGCTCCGGACAGGGTAATCAGCCCCAGCATTTT. Protein sequence: CASSSGQGNQPQHF.

The CDR3 bases are TGTGCCAGCAGTCCCGAGAACTCCTACGAGCAGTACTTC. Its protein is CASSPENSYEQYF. The V call is TRBV6-5, the J call TRBJ2-7; D uncertain. V was clipped by 5 bases and J by 0 bases, with 8 bases between them. The germline V gene has CDR1 MNHEY and CDR2 SVGAGI. This CDR3 contains 13 residues.

The V and J genes are TRBV24-1 and TRBJ2-1; the D gene is possibly TRBD2 (6 bases). Trimming removed 3 bases at V and 4 bases at J, with 21 bases between. CDR1 is KGHDR and CDR2 is SFDVKD in the germline V gene. The CDR3 sequence is 18 residues long. The CDR3 loop reads CATSDPGFGGGSYNEQFF. DNA of the CDR3: TGTGCCACCAGTGATCCCGGGTTCGGGGGAGGATCTTACAATGAGCAGTTCTTC.

The chain couples TRBV29-1 to TRBJ1-2, with TRBD1 matching over 10 bases. Germline V gene sequence: CDR1 SQVTM, CDR2 ANQGSEA. This CDR3 region has 13 residues. After removal of 2 bases from V and 6 bases from J, the junction contained 3 bases not matched to a gene. Written as DNA, the CDR3 is TGCAGCGTTGAACGGACAGGGGGACATGGCTACACCTTC. Protein sequence: CSVERTGGHGYTF.

J is TRBJ2-1 and V is TRBV4-3; D not certain. V lost 4 bases and J 4 bases, leaving 8 bases between the germline ends. Germline-derived CDR1 and CDR2 are LGHNA and YSLEER. The CDR3 has 13 residues. The CDR3 loop reads CASSLGSYNEQFF. CDR3 coding DNA: TGCGCCAGCAGCCTCGGGTCGTACAATGAGCAGTTCTTC.

The chain has TRBV2 and TRBJ2-1, with 10 bases matching TRBD1. This CDR3 is built from 16 residues. After removal of 6 bases from V and 8 bases from J, the junction contained 13 bases not matched to a gene. Germline values: CDR1 SNHLY, CDR2 FYNNEI. CDR3 protein: CASSQNSGQGYHEQFF. DNA of the CDR3: TGTGCCAGCAGCCAGAATTCGGGACAGGGGTACCATGAGCAGTTCTTC.

This chain connects TRBV7-9 to TRBJ2-7, with unresolved D. The CDR3 covers 13 residues. V dropped 1 base and J dropped 5 bases, with 9 bases sitting between them. Germline V gene lookup returns CDR1 SEHNR and CDR2 FQNEAQ (reference sequence). CDR3 sequence reads: CASSLVVRDEQYF. The CDR3, as DNA: TGTGCCAGCAGCTTAGTGGTTCGGGACGAGCAGTACTTC.

The chain employs TRBV19 and TRBJ1-6; D is uncertain. Trimming left V 8 bases short and J 4 bases short, with 15 bases between. Germline lookup yields CDR1 LNHDA and CDR2 SQIVND (reference sequence). This CDR3 has 15 amino acids. CDR3 in DNA: TGTGCCAGTCGGTTGGAAACAGAATATAATTCACCCCTCCACTTT. This encodes CASRLETEYNSPLHF.

The V gene is TRBV7-2, the J gene TRBJ1-2; D possibly corresponds to TRBD1 (5 bases). The CDR3 is 17 amino acids. The germline V and J ends were trimmed by 5 bases and 7 bases, with 26 bases remaining between them. Germline V lookup: CDR1 SGHTA, CDR2 FQGNSA. The CDR3 loop is CASSPSAVQGPSGGYTF. CDR3 sequence (DNA): TGTGCCAGCAGCCCCTCGGCGGTGCAGGGCCCTAGTGGTGGCTACACCTTC.

The V and J genes are TRBV5-1 and TRBJ2-7; 11 bases align to TRBD2. J gave up 3 bases and V 5 bases, and 7 bases lay outside the gene matches. Germline values: CDR1 SGHRS, CDR2 YFSETQ. The CDR3 is 15 amino acids. The CDR3 sequence is CASRPLAGVFYEQYF. In nucleotides, the CDR3 is TGCGCCAGCAGACCACTAGCGGGAGTTTTCTACGAGCAGTACTTC. The whole variable domain, filled in from reference TRBV5-1 and TRBJ2-7, reads KAGVTQTPRYLIKTRGQQVTLSCSPISGHRSVSWYQQTPGQGLQFLFEYFSETQRNKGNFPGRFSGRQFSNSRSEMNVSTLELGDSALYLCASRPLAGVFYEQYFGPGTRLTVT.

The chain recombines TRBV3-1 (or the pseudogene TRBV3-2) with TRBJ2-3; 8 nucleotides match TRBD2. Germline lookup yields CDR1 LGHDT and CDR2 YNNKEL (reference sequence). The trim removed 4 bases at V and 6 bases at J, leaving 12 bases unmatched. The CDR3 totals 16 residues. The CDR3 protein is CASSLDRGGRSDTQYF. CDR3 in DNA: TGTGCCAGCAGCCTGGACCGGGGGGGCCGATCGGATACGCAGTATTTT.

The chain employs TRBV27 and TRBJ1-5; no reliable D call. The CDR3 extends over 15 amino acids. Trimming took off 0 bases at V and 7 bases at J, with 13 bases between the two ends. Germline lookup yields CDR1 MNHEY and CDR2 SMNVEV (reference sequence). The CDR3 is CASSLSYREGQPQHF. CDR3 sequence (DNA): TGTGCCAGCAGTTTATCATACCGAGAGGGACAGCCCCAGCATTTT.

The chain has TRBV18 and TRBJ2-3, with 9 bases that match TRBD2. Germline-derived CDR1 and CDR2 are KGHSH and LQKENI. V lost 4 bases to trimming and J lost 0 bases; unmatched junction nucleotides: 5. The CDR3 extends over 16 amino acids. The CDR3 is CASSLGTSPSTDTQYF. The CDR3 nucleotides are TGTGCCAGCTCACTCGGGACTAGCCCTAGCACAGATACGCAGTATTTT.

This clone turned up a few times. This chain uses TRBV5-5 with TRBJ1-6, with D maybe TRBD1 (5 bases). This CDR3 has 14 residues. Germline V gene sequence: CDR1 SGHKS, CDR2 YYEKEE (reference sequence). The V and J ends lost 0 bases and 9 bases respectively, with 10 bases between them. As DNA, the CDR3 is TGTGCCAGCAGCTTGGCCGGGGGTGGTTCACCCCTCCACTTT. Its protein is CASSLAGGGSPLHF.